What follows are 12 T cell receptor beta chains derived from one specimen sequenced in a study of CD8 T cells in Susac syndrome. After extraction with the RNeasy kit, about 0.45 to 1 ug of the RNA was reverse transcribed using random hexamers. TCRdb independently ran MiXCR on the immunoSEQ multiplex PCR reads; one entry per CDR3 protein. The sample holds 300,000 or so distinct CDR3 sequences, under 95% seen once. Specimen: CD4+ T cells from PBMCs. The receptors were gathered from a human donor with multiple sclerosis.

In its sample, this clonotype was seen once. The rearrangement uses TRBV12-3 or TRBV12-4 and TRBJ1-1, with 7 bases aligning to TRBD1. V shed 6 bases, J shed 4 bases, and the junction held 11 bases outside the gene matches. The CDR3 spans 15 residues. DNA of the CDR3: TGTGCCAGCAGCCCTCCCCCTACAGGGGTCACTGAAGCTTTCTTT. It encodes CASSPPPTGVTEAFF.

The rearrangement links TRBV23-1 to TRBJ2-7; TRBD1 aligns across 12 bases. TRBV23-1 is noted as an ORF with a role that remains uncertain. V lost 6 bases to trimming and J lost 6 bases; unmatched junction nucleotides: 9. The CDR3 is made up of 15 amino acids. The CDR3 bases are TGCGCCAGCAGGACTGGGGGACAGGGGGCGCGCGAGCAGTACTTC. It translates to CASRTGGQGAREQYF.

CDR3 nucleotide sequence: TGTGCCAGCAGTCCGCCTAGGACCCTCATGAACACTGAAGCTTTCTTT. It is translated as CASSPPRTLMNTEAFF. The rearrangement joins TRBV27 to TRBJ1-1; D unresolved. Germline loops: CDR1 MNHEY, CDR2 SMNVEV (reference sequence). This CDR3 region has 16 residues. The V end lost 5 bases, the J end lost 0 bases, and 16 bases lay between the germline ends.

V usage is TRBV19 and J usage is TRBJ2-3, with D perhaps matching TRBD2 (5 bases). V was cut by 3 bases and J by 6 bases, with 16 bases left in between. Per germline, CDR1 LNHDA and CDR2 SQIVND (reference sequence). The CDR3 is 15 residues long. CDR3 nucleotides: TGTGCCAGTAGTATTCGCGGGCAAGGGTGGGATACGCAGTATTTT. Its translation: CASSIRGQGWDTQYF.

The chain couples TRBV2 to TRBJ2-2, with D possibly matching TRBD2 (6 bases). CDR1 is SNHLY, CDR2 FYNNEI, per germline. The CDR3 runs 14 residues. Trimming removed 3 bases from V and 4 bases from J, with 9 bases in between. In DNA form, the CDR3 reads TGTGCCAGCAGTGAGGAGGGCATCACCGGGGAGCTGTTTTTT. Translation: CASSEEGITGELFF.

In its sample, this clonotype was seen once. The V and J genes are TRBV20-1 and TRBJ2-5; 7 bases are shared with TRBD2. CDR3 length: 16 amino acids. Germline V lookup: CDR1 DFQATT, CDR2 SNEGSKA (reference sequence). Trimming cost V 4 bases and J 7 bases; bases outside gene matches: 18. DNA for the CDR3: TGCAGTGCTACCTCTAGCGGTACCCTTTTCGGGTCGACCCAGTACTTC. This sequence encodes CSATSSGTLFGSTQYF.

This CDR3 is CASGLEVSGRASHEQFF. The DNA of the CDR3 is TGTGCTAGTGGTTTGGAAGTTAGCGGGAGGGCCTCCCATGAGCAGTTCTTC. This rearrangement joins TRBV12-5 to TRBJ2-1; 11 bases are a match to TRBD2. V gave up 1 base and J gave up 8 bases; unmatched junction bases: 10. Germline values: CDR1 LGHNT, CDR2 FRNRAP. The CDR3 is made up of 17 amino acids.

J is TRBJ2-3 and V is TRBV20-1; D gene ambiguous. This CDR3 spans 11 amino acids. Trimming took 5 bases from V and 6 from J, leaving 9 bases between them. In germline, CDR1 is DFQATT, CDR2 SNEGSKA (reference sequence). CDR3 coding DNA: TGCAGTGCTCGAACGAAGGATACGCAGTATTTT. It codes for CSARTKDTQYF.

The V and J genes are TRBV12-3 or TRBV12-4 and TRBJ1-3; D unresolved. The CDR3 contains 17 residues. V dropped 3 bases and J dropped 0 bases, with 15 bases sitting between them. CDR3 protein: CASSFFSFMGSGNTIYF. In nucleotides, the CDR3 is TGTGCCAGCAGTTTTTTTTCCTTTATGGGCTCTGGAAACACCATATATTTT.

Details on this clonotype: A read error is likely, as this CDR3 ends without the conserved phenylalanine or tryptophan. This chain's CDR3 is CASSRTATYEQYL. The CDR3 DNA is TGTGCCAGCAGCCGAACAGCTACCTACGAGCAGTACCTC. This chain connects TRBV3-1 to TRBJ2-7, with D hard to call. Germline lookup yields CDR1 LGHDT and CDR2 YNNKEL (reference sequence). With 4 bases removed from V and 2 bases from J, the gap between germline ends came to 9 bases. This CDR3 has 13 amino acids.

The CDR3 region is CASSSAVALSPLHF. The CDR3 DNA sequence: TGTGCCAGCAGCTCCGCTGTGGCTTTATCACCCCTCCACTTT. J is TRBJ1-6 and V is TRBV9; no definite D call. Germline assignment: CDR1 SGDLS and CDR2 YYNGEE. This CDR3 spans 14 amino acids. V dropped 4 bases and J dropped 10 bases, with 15 bases sitting between them. The full variable domain, with the rest looked up from reference TRBV9 and TRBJ1-6, is DSGVTQTPKHLITATGQRVTLRCSPRSGDLSVYWYQQSLDQGLQFLIQYYNGEERAKGNILERFSAQQFPDLHSELNLSSLELGDSALYFCASSSAVALSPLHFGNGTRLTVT.

V usage is TRBV20-1 and J usage is TRBJ2-5; TRBD2 agrees at 13 bases. Germline trimming cut 5 bases from V and 5 bases from J; bases unmatched to any gene: 11. This CDR3 region has 16 residues. Germline V gene data show CDR1 as DFQATT and CDR2 as SNEGSKA (reference sequence). CDR3 sequence reads: CSAGRTSGGGDETQYF. Written as DNA, the CDR3 is TGCAGTGCTGGGCGGACTAGCGGGGGCGGGGATGAGACCCAGTACTTC.